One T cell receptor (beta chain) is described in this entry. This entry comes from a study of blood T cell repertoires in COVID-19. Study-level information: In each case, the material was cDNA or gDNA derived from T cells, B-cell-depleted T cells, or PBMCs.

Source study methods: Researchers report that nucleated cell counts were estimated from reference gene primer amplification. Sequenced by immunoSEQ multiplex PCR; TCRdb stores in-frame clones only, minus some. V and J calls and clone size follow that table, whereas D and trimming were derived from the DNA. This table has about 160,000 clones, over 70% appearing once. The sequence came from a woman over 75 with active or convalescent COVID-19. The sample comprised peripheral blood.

This CDR3 is CASSQKQGTNYGYTF. DNA of the CDR3: TGTGCCAGTAGCCAAAAGCAGGGGACAAACTATGGCTACACCTTC. V is TRBV19 and J is TRBJ1-2, with a tentative D call TRBD1 (6 bases). Germline V CDR1 and CDR2: LNHDA, SQIVND (reference sequence). The CDR3 covers 15 residues. Deletions cut 6 bases from V and 2 bases from J, with 16 bases between.